Presented here are 10 T cell receptor beta chains from one specimen sequenced in a study of blood T cell repertoires in COVID-19. The repertoire was sequenced with immunoSEQ multiplex PCR; TCRdb's copy has only in-frame clones and lacks some. The table records 25,000 to 30,000 clones, over 75% of them present only once. Sequences were obtained from peripheral blood. These receptors all stem from a man in his 70s with active COVID-19.

J is TRBJ2-1 and V is TRBV6-1, with a possible D match to TRBD2 (5 bases). This CDR3 region has 15 residues. V lost 0 bases, J lost 3 bases, and 9 bases lay in between. Germline CDR1 and CDR2: MNHNS and SASEGT. CDR3 sequence reads: CASSEAGRIYNEQFF. The DNA of the CDR3 is TGTGCCAGCAGTGAAGCAGGGAGAATCTACAATGAGCAGTTCTTC.

The chain couples TRBV30 to TRBJ1-5, with 9 bases lining up with TRBD1. V was clipped by 2 bases and J by 4 bases; unmatched bases: 15. The germline V gene has CDR1 GTSNPN and CDR2 SVGIG (reference sequence). The CDR3 is 18 residues long. The CDR3 nucleotides read TGTGCCTGGAGTAACCGGGACAGGGCCCCCCTCGCGAATCAGCCCCAGCATTTT. Translation: CAWSNRDRAPLANQPQHF.

The chain combines TRBV2 with TRBJ2-3; 9 bases map to TRBD1. In germline, CDR1 is SNHLY, CDR2 FYNNEI. CDR3 size: 15 residues. Germline trimming cut 8 bases from V and 7 bases from J; bases unmatched to any gene: 13. CDR3 sequence (DNA): TGTGCCAGCGGCCTGACAGGGGGGGCGGGAAATACGCAGTATTTT. This sequence encodes CASGLTGGAGNTQYF. Looking up the rest from reference TRBV2 and TRBJ2-3 gives the full variable domain: EPEVTQTPSHQVTQMGQEVILRCVPISNHLYFYWYRQILGQKVEFLVSFYNNEISEKSEIFDDQFSVERPDGSNFTLKIRSTKLEDSAMYFCASGLTGGAGNTQYFGPGTRLTVL.

The chain links TRBV7-9 to TRBJ1-3; D gene unclear. Germline lookup yields CDR1 SEHNR and CDR2 FQNEAQ (reference sequence). CDR3 length: 16 residues. The V end was cut by 1 base, the J end by 0 bases, with 10 bases between. The CDR3 is CASSLVAVSSGNTIYF. CDR3 sequence (DNA): TGTGCCAGCAGCTTAGTAGCCGTTAGCTCTGGAAACACCATATATTTT.

The DNA for the CDR3 is TGTGCCAGCAGCTTAGCGGGGAGCTCCTACAATGAGCAGTTCTTC. It translates to CASSLAGSSYNEQFF. This chain joins TRBV7-3 and TRBJ2-1; D is perhaps TRBD2 (6 bases). Trimming left V 2 bases short and J 0 bases short, with 8 bases between. From germline, CDR1 is SGHTA and CDR2 FQGTGA. CDR3 length equals 15 residues.

This clone was recorded only once. The rearrangement joins TRBV2 to TRBJ2-2; D may be TRBD1 (5 bases). Germline V CDR1 and CDR2: SNHLY, FYNNEI. This CDR3 contains 14 residues. V gave up 7 bases and J gave up 6 bases, with 15 bases separating them. The CDR3 nucleotides read TGTGCCAGCATTGGCAGGGAAGGACCCGGGGAGCTGTTTTTT. This encodes CASIGREGPGELFF.

The rearrangement links TRBV2 to TRBJ2-1, with D possibly matching TRBD2 (7 bases). The CDR3 extends over 16 amino acids. The germline gives CDR1 SNHLY, CDR2 FYNNEI. V was shortened by 4 bases and J by 0 bases, with 13 bases between the two germline ends. The CDR3 DNA follows: TGTGCCAGCAGTGGGGGGGGGCCTTACTCCTACAATGAGCAGTTCTTC. It encodes CASSGGGPYSYNEQFF.

The chain carries TRBV12-3 or TRBV12-4 and TRBJ1-6, with D tentatively TRBD1 (5 bases). The ends were cut back, 5 bases at V and 10 bases at J, with 12 bases in the middle. The CDR3 covers 13 residues. This chain's CDR3 is CASSPRVSSPLHF. In DNA form, the CDR3 reads TGTGCCAGCAGTCCCAGGGTATCCTCACCCCTCCACTTT.

This sequence joins TRBV28 and TRBJ1-6; 8 bases are shared with TRBD1. This CDR3 contains 15 residues. With V trimmed by 7 bases and J by 2 bases, 4 bases remained unmatched. The germline CDR1 and CDR2 sequences are MDHEN and SYDVKM. CDR3 residues: CASTSQGAYNSPLHF. CDR3 in DNA: TGTGCCAGCACTTCACAGGGGGCCTATAATTCACCCCTCCACTTT.

The chain couples TRBV5-1 to TRBJ1-1; a weak D match, TRBD1 (5 bases). Germline V gene sequence: CDR1 SGHRS, CDR2 YFSETQ. The CDR3 length is 14 residues. V lost 6 bases to trimming and J lost 1 base, with 13 bases between them. CDR3 bases: TGCGCCAGCAATTTAGGGGAAACGAACACTGAAGCTTTCTTT. This codes for CASNLGETNTEAFF.